These 25 T cell receptor beta chains were all obtained from the same sample, sequenced in a study of control samples from healthy donors and cancer patients. Produced via immunoSEQ multiplex PCR; TCRdb's table is partial and in-frame only. Of roughly 170,000 clones listed, approximately 95% are singletons. Sequencing input: blood. These receptors all stem from a man aged 18-30 years in good health.

The rearrangement links TRBV5-4 to TRBJ2-1; D is perhaps TRBD1 (6 bases). Trimming left V 0 bases short and J 7 bases short, with 8 bases between. CDR1 is SGHNT and CDR2 is YYREEE in the germline V gene (reference sequence). The CDR3 is 13 residues long. CDR3 sequence (DNA): TGTGCCAGCAGCTTGGATAGGGGGAATGAGCAGTTCTTC. It codes for CASSLDRGNEQFF. Full variable domain (remainder filled in from reference TRBV5-4 and TRBJ2-1): ETGVTQSPTHLIKTRGQQVTLRCSSQSGHNTVSWYQQALGQGPQFIFQYYREEENGRGNFPPRFSGLQFPNYSSELNVNALELDDSALYLCASSLDRGNEQFFGPGTRLTVL.

The gene calls are TRBV2 and TRBJ1-2; 7 bases align to TRBD1. The CDR3 is 17 amino acids. J lost 2 bases, V lost 6 bases, and 15 bases had no gene match. Germline-derived CDR1 and CDR2 are SNHLY and FYNNEI. The chain's CDR3 is CASRRAGTAGTNYGYTF. The CDR3 region has the DNA TGTGCCAGCAGGCGAGCTGGGACAGCTGGAACCAACTATGGCTACACCTTC. Filled out from reference TRBV2 and TRBJ1-2, the complete variable domain reads EPEVTQTPSHQVTQMGQEVILRCVPISNHLYFYWYRQILGQKVEFLVSFYNNEISEKSEIFDDQFSVERPDGSNFTLKIRSTKLEDSAMYFCASRRAGTAGTNYGYTFGSGTRLTVV.

CDR3 amino acids: CASSPGSSTDTQYF. Here the CDR3 DNA reads TGTGCCAGCAGCCCAGGGTCTTCCACAGATACGCAGTATTTT. This chain links TRBV7-3 with TRBJ2-3; a possible D gene is TRBD1 (5 bases). The V end lost 5 bases, the J end lost 2 bases, and 11 bases lay between the germline ends. In germline, CDR1 is SGHTA, CDR2 FQGTGA. This CDR3 region has 14 residues.

A remark on this clone: This CDR3 is missing its conserved last phenylalanine or tryptophan, likely due to a read error. V gene TRBV25-1 combines with J gene TRBJ1-2; D remains ambiguous. This CDR3 comprises 13 residues. In germline, CDR1 is MGHDK, CDR2 SYGVNS. The CDR3 spells CVSSLLGFYGYTL. CDR3 DNA sequence: TGTGTCAGCAGCTTGCTGGGATTCTATGGCTACACCCTC.

The rearrangement links TRBV18 to TRBJ1-1, with TRBD1 matching 9 bases. The length of the CDR3 is 18 residues. Germline CDR1 KGHSH, CDR2 LQKENI. V lost 5 bases and J lost 1; bases outside the gene matches: 14. The DNA of the CDR3 is TGTGCCAGCTCAGAACATTTGGGACAGGGAGGGTCGAACACTGAAGCTTTCTTT. The encoded protein is CASSEHLGQGGSNTEAFF. Looking up the rest from reference TRBV18 and TRBJ1-1 gives the full variable domain: NAGVMQNPRHLVRRRGQEARLRCSPMKGHSHVYWYRQLPEEGLKFMVYLQKENIIDESGMPKERFSAEFPKEGPSILRIQQVVRGDSAAYFCASSEHLGQGGSNTEAFFGQGTRLTVV.

V usage is TRBV4-1 and J usage is TRBJ2-7; 12 bases match TRBD2. The length of the CDR3 is 14 residues. Germline V gene data show CDR1 as MGHRA and CDR2 as YSYEKL. V dropped 6 bases and J dropped 4; count of bases not matched to a gene: 4. CDR3 in DNA: TGCGCCAGCAGGAGGACTAGCGGGACTTACGAGCAGTACTTC. Translation gives CASRRTSGTYEQYF.

This chain uses TRBV25-1 with TRBJ2-4; D gene uncertain. The CDR3 loop spans 13 amino acids. Per germline, CDR1 MGHDK and CDR2 SYGVNS. Between the trimmed V and J ends, which lost 5 bases and 6 bases, there was a span of 11 bases. CDR3 region: CASSTANLNIQYF. Written as DNA, the CDR3 is TGTGCCAGCAGTACAGCTAACTTAAACATTCAGTACTTC.

The chain carries TRBV5-1 and TRBJ2-7; 13 bases match TRBD2. This CDR3 is built from 17 residues. J lost 2 bases, V lost 4 bases, and 9 bases had no gene match. CDR1 and CDR2 (germline): SGHRS, YFSETQ. The CDR3 loop is CASSRGLAGPPTYEQYF. The CDR3 DNA sequence: TGCGCCAGCAGCCGGGGACTAGCGGGGCCACCCACCTACGAGCAGTACTTC.

This chain links TRBV5-1 with TRBJ1-1; 7 nucleotides align to TRBD1. V shed 3 bases, J shed 8 bases, and the junction held 7 bases outside the gene matches. The CDR3 spans 13 residues. Germline values: CDR1 SGHRS, CDR2 YFSETQ. In DNA, the CDR3 is TGCGCCAGCAGCTCTCTAGGACAGGACGAAGCTTTCTTT. Encoded protein: CASSSLGQDEAFF.

This clone appeared a single time. This chain joins TRBV27 and TRBJ2-1; 14 bases agree with TRBD2. V lost 4 bases, J lost 7 bases, and 0 bases stayed unmatched. Germline V gene data show CDR1 as MNHEY and CDR2 as SMNVEV (reference sequence). The CDR3 has 14 amino acids. The CDR3, as DNA: TGTGCCAGCAGTTGGACTAGCGGGGGGAATGAGCAGTTCTTC. It yields the protein CASSWTSGGNEQFF.

This clone was detected a few times. The CDR3 reads CASSPKGLTGQPQHF. The DNA for the CDR3 is TGTGCCAGCAGTCCAAAAGGCCTTACAGGTCAGCCCCAGCATTTT. The rearrangement uses TRBV6-6 and TRBJ1-5; D might be TRBD1 (5 bases). V was clipped by 5 bases and J by 6 bases, with 17 bases between them. Germline CDR1 reads MNHNY; CDR2 reads SVGAGI (reference sequence). The CDR3 has 15 residues.

V gene TRBV7-3 combines with J gene TRBJ2-6; possibly TRBD1 for D (6 bases). The CDR3 contains 16 residues. V lost 2 bases and J 2 bases, leaving 10 bases between the germline ends. Germline V gene sequence: CDR1 SGHTA, CDR2 FQGTGA. The CDR3: CASSLSSGAGANVLTF. The CDR3 DNA reads TGTGCCAGCAGCTTATCTTCAGGGGCTGGGGCCAACGTCCTGACTTTC.

The chain combines TRBV15 with TRBJ2-1; 8 bases are shared with TRBD1. This CDR3 region has 14 residues. Germline assignment: CDR1 LNHNV and CDR2 YYDKDF (reference sequence). V shed 0 bases, J shed 8 bases, and the junction held 3 bases outside the gene matches. The CDR3 loop is CATSRERQGYEQFF. The DNA of the CDR3 is TGTGCCACCAGCAGAGAGCGACAGGGGTATGAGCAGTTCTTC.

The genes are TRBV24-1 and TRBJ2-7; D is unresolved. V shed 4 bases and J shed 5 bases, with 11 bases lying between them. The CDR3 length is 13 residues. CDR1 KGHDR and CDR2 SFDVKD come from the germline V gene. This CDR3 is CATSDRGRDEQYF. DNA for the CDR3: TGTGCCACCAGTGACCGAGGACGAGACGAGCAGTACTTC.

The chain uses TRBV4-1 and TRBJ1-2; 7 bases align to TRBD1. This CDR3 has 15 residues. Germline V gene lookup returns CDR1 MGHRA and CDR2 YSYEKL. V dropped 2 bases and J dropped 4; count of bases not matched to a gene: 7. The CDR3 is CASSQFQGGPYGYTF. CDR3 coding DNA: TGCGCCAGCAGCCAATTCCAGGGGGGACCCTATGGCTACACCTTC.

The chain employs TRBV12-5 and TRBJ1-4, with D perhaps matching TRBD1 (6 bases). Germline lookup yields CDR1 LGHNT and CDR2 FRNRAP. V was pared by 5 bases and J by 5 bases, with 21 bases between. The CDR3 sequence is 17 residues long. CDR3 region: CASGAPTPGARNEKLFF. CDR3 in DNA: TGTGCTAGTGGTGCTCCGACACCAGGGGCACGGAATGAAAAACTGTTTTTT.

This chain joins TRBV27 and TRBJ1-2; tentatively, D is TRBD1 (6 bases). With 5 bases removed from V and 8 bases from J, the gap between germline ends came to 18 bases. The germline gives CDR1 MNHEY, CDR2 SMNVEV (reference sequence). This CDR3 spans 14 amino acids. CDR3 in amino acids: CASSNGGASWGYTF. Here the CDR3 DNA reads TGTGCCAGCAGTAATGGGGGCGCAAGTTGGGGCTACACCTTC.

This clone was found once. This sequence joins TRBV6-6 and TRBJ1-6; TRBD1 aligns across 8 bases. The CDR3 has 14 amino acids. Germline lookup yields CDR1 MNHNY and CDR2 SVGAGI (reference sequence). With V trimmed by 6 bases and J by 9 bases, 7 bases remained unmatched. The CDR3 is CASRFGQGGSPLHF. The CDR3, as DNA: TGTGCCAGCAGATTCGGACAGGGCGGTTCACCCCTCCACTTT.

The CDR3 DNA follows: TGCGCCAGCAGCCCCAGCGGGCCCGGGGAGCTGTTTTTT. Translation gives CASSPSGPGELFF. The V and J genes are TRBV5-1 and TRBJ2-2; D is possibly TRBD2 (6 bases). The V gene lost 4 bases and the J gene lost 6 bases, with 10 bases spanning the gap. The germline CDR1 and CDR2 sequences are SGHRS and YFSETQ. This CDR3 is built from 13 residues.

The V gene is TRBV4-1, the J gene TRBJ1-5, with D uncertain. V was pared by 1 base and J by 1 base, with 17 bases between. The CDR3 contains 18 residues. Looked up from germline, CDR1 is MGHRA and CDR2 is YSYEKL. As DNA, the CDR3 is TGCGCCAGCAGCCAAGCGAGGCTCCGGGGAACGAGCAATCAGCCCCAGCATTTT. It codes for CASSQARLRGTSNQPQHF.

V is TRBV12-2 and J is TRBJ1-1. TRBV12-2 is a documented pseudogene. The CDR3 is 18 amino acids. CDR3 nucleotides: TGTGCAAGTCGCTTAGAAAGGGGGGGACTTTGTTTGAACACTGAAGCTTTCTTT. Translation: CASRLERGGLCLNTEAFF.

The rearrangement links TRBV7-9 to TRBJ1-3; TRBD1 agrees at 8 bases. The CDR3 covers 15 residues. Losses at the gene ends were 1 base for V and 2 bases for J; bases not matched to a gene: 1. From germline, CDR1 is SEHNR and CDR2 FQNEAQ (reference sequence). The CDR3 DNA is TGTGCCAGCAGCTTAGACAGGGGGACTGGAAACACCATATATTTT. Encoded protein: CASSLDRGTGNTIYF.

This clone was picked up one time. The chain is built from TRBV30 and TRBJ1-6; the match to TRBD1 covers 10 bases. Germline CDR1 GTSNPN, CDR2 SVGIG (reference sequence). Losses at the gene ends were 2 bases for V and 10 bases for J; bases not matched to a gene: 8. The CDR3 extends over 15 amino acids. This CDR3 is CAWSSGQGIQSPLHF. The CDR3 DNA reads as TGTGCCTGGAGTTCGGGACAGGGGATTCAGTCACCCCTCCACTTT.

The rearrangement links TRBV5-6 to TRBJ1-1, with 7 nucleotides matching TRBD1. Germline V gene sequence: CDR1 SGHDT, CDR2 YYEEEE. V was clipped by 3 bases and J by 3 bases; unmatched bases: 5. The CDR3 is made up of 14 amino acids. In nucleotides, the CDR3 is TGTGCCAGCAGCTGGGCGACAGGGTACACTGAAGCTTTCTTT. Its protein product is CASSWATGYTEAFF.

The V and J genes are TRBV5-1 and TRBJ1-2, with a possible D match to TRBD1 (6 bases). Germline assignment: CDR1 SGHRS and CDR2 YFSETQ. The V end was cut by 5 bases, the J end by 2 bases, with 13 bases between. This CDR3 comprises 14 residues. The CDR3 reads CASRPPGQNYGYTF. The CDR3 region has the DNA TGCGCCAGCAGACCACCGGGACAAAACTATGGCTACACCTTC. The variable domain in full, with the rest retrieved from reference TRBV5-1 and TRBJ1-2, is KAGVTQTPRYLIKTRGQQVTLSCSPISGHRSVSWYQQTPGQGLQFLFEYFSETQRNKGNFPGRFSGRQFSNSRSEMNVSTLELGDSALYLCASRPPGQNYGYTFGSGTRLTVV.